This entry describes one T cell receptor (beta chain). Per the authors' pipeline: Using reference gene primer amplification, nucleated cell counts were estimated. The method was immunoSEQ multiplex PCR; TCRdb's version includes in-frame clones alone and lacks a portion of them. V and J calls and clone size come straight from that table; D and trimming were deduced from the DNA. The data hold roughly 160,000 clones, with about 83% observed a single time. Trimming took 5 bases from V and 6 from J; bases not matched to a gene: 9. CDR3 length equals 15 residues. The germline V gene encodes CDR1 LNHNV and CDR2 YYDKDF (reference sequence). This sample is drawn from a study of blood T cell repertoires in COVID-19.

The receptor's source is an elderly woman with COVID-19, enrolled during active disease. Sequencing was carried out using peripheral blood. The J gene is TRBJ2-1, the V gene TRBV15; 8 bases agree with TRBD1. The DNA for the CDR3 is TGTGCCACCAGCTCTCGGACAGGGCCGATCAATGAGCAGTTCTTC. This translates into CATSSRTGPINEQFF.